This TCR beta chain was obtained from a study of CD8 T cells in ankylosing spondylitis. Findings and caveats of the study: Typical of ankylosing spondylitis blood, it appeared, was a TCR beta motif of several highly homologous variants.

Worth noting for this clonotype: No antigen is known for it.

Using its own MiXCR run on the 5' RACE reads, TCRdb lists one record per CDR3 protein. Seen here are around 770,000 distinct CDR3 sequences, 15% to 20% observed once, and the top ten hold about 19%. The receptor comes from a male donor with ankylosing spondylitis. Input material: blood, either unsorted or a sorted T cell fraction (not recorded which).

CDR3 region: CSVAPATDTQYF. The CDR3 DNA reads as TGCAGCGTTGCGCCAGCCACAGATACGCAGTATTTT. This sequence joins TRBV29-1 and TRBJ2-3, with D unclear. The germline V and J ends were trimmed by 4 bases and 2 bases, with 7 bases remaining between them. The V gene's germline CDR1 is SQVTM and CDR2 ANQGSEA. This CDR3 is 12 amino acids long.